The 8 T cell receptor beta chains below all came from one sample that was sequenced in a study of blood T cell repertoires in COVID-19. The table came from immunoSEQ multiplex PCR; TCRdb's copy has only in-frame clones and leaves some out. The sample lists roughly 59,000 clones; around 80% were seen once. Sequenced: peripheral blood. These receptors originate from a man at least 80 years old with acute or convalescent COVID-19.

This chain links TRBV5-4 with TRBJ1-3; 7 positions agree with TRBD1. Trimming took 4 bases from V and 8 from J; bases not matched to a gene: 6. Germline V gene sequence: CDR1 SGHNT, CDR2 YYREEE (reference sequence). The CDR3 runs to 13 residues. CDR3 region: CASSVGGEDTIYF. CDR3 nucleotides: TGTGCCAGCAGCGTAGGGGGCGAAGACACCATATATTTT. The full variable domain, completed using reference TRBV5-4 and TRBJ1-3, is ETGVTQSPTHLIKTRGQQVTLRCSSQSGHNTVSWYQQALGQGPQFIFQYYREEENGRGNFPPRFSGLQFPNYSSELNVNALELDDSALYLCASSVGGEDTIYFGEGSWLTVV.

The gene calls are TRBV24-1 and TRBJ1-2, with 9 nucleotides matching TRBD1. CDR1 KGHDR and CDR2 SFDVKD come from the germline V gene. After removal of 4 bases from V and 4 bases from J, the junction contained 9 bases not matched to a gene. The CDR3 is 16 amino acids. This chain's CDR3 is CATSDPGQGTSYGYTF. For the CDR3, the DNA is TGTGCCACCAGTGACCCTGGACAGGGGACCTCCTATGGCTACACCTTC.

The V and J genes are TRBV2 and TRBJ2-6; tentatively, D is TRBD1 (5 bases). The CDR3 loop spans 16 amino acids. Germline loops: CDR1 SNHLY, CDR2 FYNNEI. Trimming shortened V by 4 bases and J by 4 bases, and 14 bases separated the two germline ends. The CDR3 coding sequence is TGTGCCAGCAGTGGAACCCCAGGGCGCGGGGCCAACGTCCTGACTTTC. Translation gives CASSGTPGRGANVLTF.

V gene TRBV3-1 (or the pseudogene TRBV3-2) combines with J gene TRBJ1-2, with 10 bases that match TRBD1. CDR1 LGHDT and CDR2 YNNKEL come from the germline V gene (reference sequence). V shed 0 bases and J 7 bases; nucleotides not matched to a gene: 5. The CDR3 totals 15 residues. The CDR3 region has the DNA TGTGCCAGCAGCCAAGAGGGGACAGGGGTGGGTGGCTACACCTTC. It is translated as CASSQEGTGVGGYTF.

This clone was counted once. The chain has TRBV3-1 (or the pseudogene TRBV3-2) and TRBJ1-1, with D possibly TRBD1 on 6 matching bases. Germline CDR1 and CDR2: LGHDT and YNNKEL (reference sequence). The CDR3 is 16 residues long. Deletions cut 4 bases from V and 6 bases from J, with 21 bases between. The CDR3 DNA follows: TGTGCCAGCAGCCCACTAGGATTAGGGGGTTCGGCTGAAGCTTTCTTT. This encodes CASSPLGLGGSAEAFF.

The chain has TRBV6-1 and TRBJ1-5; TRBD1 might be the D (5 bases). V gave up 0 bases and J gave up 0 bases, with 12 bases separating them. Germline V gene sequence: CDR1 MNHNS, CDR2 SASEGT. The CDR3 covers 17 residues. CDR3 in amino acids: CASSEATTVYSNQPQHF. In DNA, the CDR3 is TGTGCCAGCAGTGAAGCCACGACAGTTTATAGCAATCAGCCCCAGCATTTT.

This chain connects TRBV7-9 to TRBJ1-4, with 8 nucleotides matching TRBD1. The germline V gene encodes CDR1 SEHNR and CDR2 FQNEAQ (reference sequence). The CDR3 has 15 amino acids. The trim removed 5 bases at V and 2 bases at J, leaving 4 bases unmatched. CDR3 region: CASSGQGLTNEKLFF. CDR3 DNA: TGTGCCAGCAGCGGACAGGGTCTCACTAATGAAAAACTGTTTTTT.

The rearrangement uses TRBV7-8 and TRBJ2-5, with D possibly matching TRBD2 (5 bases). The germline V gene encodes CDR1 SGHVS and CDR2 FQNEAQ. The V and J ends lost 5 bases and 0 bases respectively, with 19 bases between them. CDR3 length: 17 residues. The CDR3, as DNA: TGTGCCAGCAGCCCACCGGACCCGGGAATAAACCAAGAGACCCAGTACTTC. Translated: CASSPPDPGINQETQYF.